This T cell receptor (beta chain) stems from a study of identical twins. Findings and caveats of the study: Excess sharing between twins was weaker in beta out-of-frame sequences.

Remarks on this clonotype: As yet, its antigen is unknown.

The junction had 6 bases not matched to a gene; V was cut back by 3 bases and J by 10 bases. The CDR3 is made up of 13 amino acids. The germline gives CDR1 LNHDA, CDR2 SQIVND (reference sequence). Addition of a universal primer site occurred through template switching, and cDNA carried unique molecular identifiers. TCRdb re-called the 5' RACE reads through MiXCR, storing one row per CDR3 protein. The sample yields 1.5 million to 2 million distinct CDR3 sequences, less than 40% seen once. The sequenced sample was cord blood. The clonotype was recovered from a newborn girl in good health. V gene TRBV19 combines with J gene TRBJ2-1; 7 bases fit TRBD2. The CDR3 spells CASSIRRGREQFF. DNA for the CDR3: TGTGCCAGTAGTATTAGGCGGGGGAGAGAGCAGTTCTTC.